The 28 T cell receptor beta chains reported below all come from one sample, sequenced in a study of CD8+ T cells in alopecia areata. It was cDNA, reverse transcribed from extracted RNA, that served as the sequencing template. The repertoire was sequenced with immunoSEQ multiplex PCR; TCRdb's copy has only in-frame clones and lacks some. Of roughly 6,600 clones in the sample, under 70% were seen once. Sample treatment: oral pan-JAK inhibitor, 5-10 mg twice daily. As part of sample collection, lesional scalp punch biopsies and peripheral blood were taken from alopecia areata patients. Here the sequenced sample was skin, taken at week 4, from a patient treated with tofacitinib. These receptors were taken from a human donor with alopecia areata.

This chain uses TRBV29-1 with TRBJ2-7; 11 bases align to TRBD1. Per germline, CDR1 SQVTM and CDR2 ANQGSEA. V lost 6 bases and J lost 3; bases outside the gene matches: 7. This CDR3 region has 14 residues. The DNA of the CDR3 is TGCAGCGTCGCGACGGGACAGGGGGACTACGAGCAGTACTTC. Amino acid sequence: CSVATGQGDYEQYF.

As DNA, the CDR3 is TGTGCCAGCAGTCCCCGGGGGCGCGACTATGGCTACACCTTC. This encodes CASSPRGRDYGYTF. This sequence joins TRBV6-5 and TRBJ1-2, with D perhaps TRBD1 (6 bases). V was cut by 5 bases and J by 3 bases, with 13 bases left in between. CDR3 size: 14 residues. Germline V CDR1 and CDR2: MNHEY, SVGAGI.

This chain connects TRBV10-3 to TRBJ2-3, with TRBD2 identical over 8 bases. The V and J ends lost 8 bases and 3 bases, in that order; junction bases with no gene match: 7. Germline CDR1 reads ENHRY; CDR2 reads SYGVKD. The CDR3 totals 14 residues. The CDR3: CAIARAGETDTQYF. As DNA, the CDR3 is TGTGCCATCGCGCGAGCGGGAGAGACAGATACGCAGTATTTT.

The chain employs TRBV10-2 and TRBJ2-7; TRBD2 is a possible D gene (5 bases). CDR3 length: 15 amino acids. The ends were cut back, 4 bases at V and 0 bases at J, with 13 bases in the middle. The V gene's germline CDR1 is WSHSY and CDR2 SAAADI. CDR3 amino acids: CASSVRAESSYEQYF. The CDR3 DNA is TGCGCCAGCAGTGTGAGGGCAGAGAGCTCCTACGAGCAGTACTTC.

The V call is TRBV6-6, the J call TRBJ1-1; D is unclear. Germline CDR1 reads MNHNY; CDR2 reads SVGAGI (reference sequence). Trimming pared 2 bases from V and 3 bases from J, leaving 4 bases between. This CDR3 has 12 residues. Here the CDR3 reads CASSYGDTEAFF. The CDR3 nucleotides are TGTGCCAGCAGTTACGGGGACACTGAAGCTTTCTTT.

The chain couples TRBV27 to TRBJ2-7, with no clear D. CDR1 MNHEY and CDR2 SMNVEV come from the germline V gene (reference sequence). The CDR3 consists of 14 residues. Trimming stripped 2 bases from V and 3 bases from J, with 11 bases between. The CDR3 here is CASSLRSESYEQYF. The DNA for the CDR3 is TGTGCCAGCAGTTTACGGTCGGAAAGCTACGAGCAGTACTTC.

The genes are TRBV4-1 and TRBJ2-2; no reliable D call. From germline, CDR1 is MGHRA and CDR2 YSYEKL. The CDR3 totals 17 residues. V was cut by 2 bases and J by 0 bases, with 13 bases left in between. The CDR3 DNA follows: TGCGCCAGCAGCCAATCTCACAGCGTTTCGAACACCGGGGAGCTGTTTTTT. It specifies CASSQSHSVSNTGELFF.

The J gene is TRBJ2-7, the V gene TRBV2, with 8 bases matching TRBD2. The germline gives CDR1 SNHLY, CDR2 FYNNEI. The CDR3 is 16 residues long. The junction had 12 bases not matched to a gene; V was cut back by 5 bases and J by 3 bases. CDR3 coding DNA: TGTGCCAGCAGTTTACGCAGCGGGAGAAATGGCTACGAGCAGTACTTC. Protein sequence: CASSLRSGRNGYEQYF.

This chain's CDR3 is CASSLGPGGGPTEAFF. CDR3 in DNA: TGCGCCAGCAGCTTGGGCCCCGGGGGGGGGCCCACTGAAGCTTTCTTT. The chain recombines TRBV5-1 with TRBJ1-1; D is possibly TRBD1 (6 bases). This CDR3 has 16 amino acids. Germline CDR1 is SGHRS and CDR2 is YFSETQ. Trimming removed 0 bases from V and 4 bases from J, with 16 bases in between.

The chain employs TRBV5-1 and TRBJ2-5, with D perhaps being TRBD1 or TRBD2 (6 bases each). The J call may be faulty, since TRBJ2-7 better matches the DNA end. The CDR3 has 17 residues. Per germline, CDR1 SGHRS and CDR2 YFSETQ. CDR3 in amino acids: CASSLGRDTVSHYEQYF. For the CDR3, the DNA is TGCGCCAGCAGCTTGGGGCGGGACACCGTTTCCCATTACGAGCAGTACTTC.

The rearrangement links TRBV4-1 to TRBJ2-7; TRBD2 might be the D (5 bases). Trimming removed 3 bases at V and 3 bases at J, with 12 bases between. The CDR3 extends over 14 amino acids. Germline V lookup: CDR1 MGHRA, CDR2 YSYEKL. The DNA of the CDR3 is TGCGCCAGCAGCCAGTCAACACTAGTCTACGAGCAGTACTTC. The encoded protein is CASSQSTLVYEQYF.

This sequence joins TRBV9 and TRBJ1-1; D remains unclear. Per germline, CDR1 SGDLS and CDR2 YYNGEE. V was clipped by 3 bases and J by 1 base, with 7 bases between them. The CDR3 consists of 13 residues. This chain's CDR3 is CASSEQPNTEAFF. CDR3 DNA sequence: TGTGCCAGCAGCGAACAGCCGAACACTGAAGCTTTCTTT.

The chain couples TRBV7-8 to TRBJ2-7; D possibly corresponds to TRBD1 (6 bases). Germline loops: CDR1 SGHVS, CDR2 FQNEAQ. The CDR3 is 14 residues long. Trimming removed 5 bases at V and 5 bases at J, with 16 bases between. The CDR3 DNA reads as TGTGCCAGCAGCGCTAGACAGGTTTTCAACGAGCAGTACTTC. The encoded protein is CASSARQVFNEQYF.

The rearrangement uses TRBV14 and TRBJ2-1, with D possibly TRBD1 on 5 matching bases. The CDR3 loop spans 16 amino acids. The V gene's germline CDR1 is SGHDN and CDR2 FVKESK. The V end was cut by 4 bases, the J end by 8 bases, with 21 bases between. The CDR3 reads CASSPRTLSARDEQFF. Written as DNA, the CDR3 is TGTGCCAGCAGCCCACGGACACTATCCGCTAGGGATGAGCAGTTCTTC. Drawing the rest from reference TRBV14 and TRBJ2-1, the complete variable domain is EAGVTQFPSHSVIEKGQTVTLRCDPISGHDNLYWYRRVMGKEIKFLLHFVKESKQDESGMPNNRFLAERTGGTYSTLKVQPAELEDSGVYFCASSPRTLSARDEQFFGPGTRLTVL.

J is TRBJ2-1 and V is TRBV6-1; no firm D call. CDR3 length: 11 amino acids. Between the trimmed V and J ends, which lost 6 bases and 3 bases, there was a span of 3 bases. CDR1 and CDR2 (germline): MNHNS, SASEGT. CDR3 in DNA: TGTGCCAGCAGGGACTACAATGAGCAGTTCTTC. It specifies CASRDYNEQFF.

J is TRBJ2-7 and V is TRBV6-5; D gene ambiguous. The CDR3 extends over 16 amino acids. V lost 0 bases and J 0 bases, leaving 12 bases between the germline ends. Germline CDR1 and CDR2: MNHEY and SVGAGI. CDR3 residues: CASSYSGHSSSYEQYF. CDR3 sequence (DNA): TGTGCCAGCAGTTACTCTGGCCACAGTAGCTCCTACGAGCAGTACTTC.

The chain joins TRBV9 to TRBJ1-1; D is uncertain. Germline V gene lookup returns CDR1 SGDLS and CDR2 YYNGEE. This CDR3 is built from 12 residues. V dropped 4 bases and J dropped 0 bases, with 4 bases sitting between them. CDR3 residues: CASSLMNTEAFF. The DNA for the CDR3 is TGTGCCAGCAGCCTAATGAACACTGAAGCTTTCTTT. The whole variable domain, filled in from reference TRBV9 and TRBJ1-1, reads DSGVTQTPKHLITATGQRVTLRCSPRSGDLSVYWYQQSLDQGLQFLIQYYNGEERAKGNILERFSAQQFPDLHSELNLSSLELGDSALYFCASSLMNTEAFFGQGTRLTVV.

The chain combines TRBV7-3 with TRBJ2-6; possibly TRBD1 for D (5 bases). The V end was cut by 0 bases, the J end by 4 bases, with 13 bases between. Germline V gene data show CDR1 as SGHTA and CDR2 as FQGTGA. The CDR3 length is 17 residues. Here the CDR3 DNA reads TGTGCCAGCAGCTTAACGGGTGGGGCGGCCGGGGCCAACGTCCTGACTTTC. It is translated as CASSLTGGAAGANVLTF.

The chain recombines TRBV12-5 with TRBJ1-1, with a possible D match to TRBD1 (5 bases). Germline V gene sequence: CDR1 LGHNT, CDR2 FRNRAP. The CDR3 is made up of 16 amino acids. V was shortened by 1 base and J by 0 bases, with 12 bases between the two germline ends. For the CDR3, the DNA is TGTGCTAGTGGTTTGGACTGGGGGGGGATGAACACTGAAGCTTTCTTT. Translating gives CASGLDWGGMNTEAFF. The whole variable domain, filled in from reference TRBV12-5 and TRBJ1-1, reads DARVTQTPRHKVTEMGQEVTMRCQPILGHNTVFWYRQTMMQGLELLAYFRNRAPLDDSGMPKDRFSAEMPDATLATLKIQPSEPRDSAVYFCASGLDWGGMNTEAFFGQGTRLTVV.

This chain joins TRBV5-1 and TRBJ2-1; 9 positions match TRBD2. The V gene's germline CDR1 is SGHRS and CDR2 YFSETQ. V lost 1 base and J lost 0; bases outside the gene matches: 5. This CDR3 is built from 17 residues. CDR3 sequence: CASSLSGTSRSYNEQFF. CDR3 bases: TGCGCCAGCAGCTTGTCCGGGACTAGCCGCTCCTACAATGAGCAGTTCTTC.

V is TRBV11-2 and J is TRBJ2-7, with D tentatively TRBD2 (6 bases). V was shortened by 5 bases and J by 0 bases, with 26 bases between the two germline ends. CDR1 and CDR2 from the germline V gene are SGHAT and FQNNGV. The CDR3 has 19 residues. This CDR3 reads CASSPSGRELAWGSYEQYF. The DNA for the CDR3 is TGTGCCAGCAGCCCATCTGGACGGGAGCTAGCATGGGGCTCCTACGAGCAGTACTTC.

The V gene is TRBV14, the J gene TRBJ2-1; TRBD2 agrees at 8 bases. The CDR3 totals 15 residues. Germline V gene data show CDR1 as SGHDN and CDR2 as FVKESK. With 4 bases clipped from V and 5 bases from J, the junction kept 7 bases outside the gene matches. This CDR3 reads CASSPGSGRDNEQFF. CDR3 in DNA: TGTGCCAGCAGCCCCGGCAGCGGGAGAGACAATGAGCAGTTCTTC.

In DNA form, the CDR3 reads TGTGCCACCTGGGACAGAGGCTTCCAGTTTTACTATGGCTACACCTTC. Its translation: CATWDRGFQFYYGYTF. The chain combines TRBV6-9 with TRBJ1-2; 7 bases agree with TRBD1. CDR1 and CDR2 (germline): MNHGY, SVAAGI. Trimming at V came to 10 bases and at J to 3 bases, leaving 17 bases not matched to a gene. The CDR3 loop spans 16 amino acids.

A single count supports this clone. The chain links TRBV5-4 to TRBJ2-7; 8 nucleotides align to TRBD2. The V segment lost 0 bases and the J segment 5 bases; nucleotides outside the gene matches: 7. Germline V lookup: CDR1 SGHNT, CDR2 YYREEE (reference sequence). There are 15 residues in the CDR3. CDR3 residues: CASSLGGGGPDEQYF. In DNA form, the CDR3 reads TGTGCCAGCAGCTTGGGTGGCGGGGGGCCCGACGAGCAGTACTTC.

The V and J genes are TRBV7-6 and TRBJ1-2, with unresolved D. Trimming pared 0 bases from V and 3 bases from J, leaving 17 bases between. Germline CDR1 SGHVS, CDR2 FNYEAQ. CDR3 length: 17 residues. The CDR3: CASSLALGGVWYYGYTF. As DNA, the CDR3 is TGTGCCAGCAGCTTAGCGTTAGGCGGGGTGTGGTACTATGGCTACACCTTC. Using reference TRBV7-6 and TRBJ1-2 for the parts outside the CDR3, the full variable domain is GAGVSQSPRYKVTKRGQDVALRCDPISGHVSLYWYRQALGQGPEFLTYFNYEAQQDKSGLPNDRFSAERPEGSISTLTIQRTEQRDSAMYRCASSLALGGVWYYGYTFGSGTRLTVV.

The rearrangement uses TRBV6-5 and TRBJ2-1; possible D gene TRBD2, 6 bases. This CDR3 has 11 amino acids. Trimming left V 2 bases short and J 12 bases short, with 8 bases between. The germline gives CDR1 MNHEY, CDR2 SVGAGI. DNA of the CDR3: TGTGCCAGCAGTTACCGGGGGTGGCAGTTCTTC. This codes for CASSYRGWQFF.

V gene TRBV5-6 combines with J gene TRBJ2-3, with TRBD2 identical over 7 bases. CDR3 length: 16 residues. The trim removed 2 bases at V and 0 bases at J, leaving 6 bases unmatched. Germline CDR1 reads SGHDT; CDR2 reads YYEEEE. CDR3 sequence (DNA): TGTGCCAGCAGCTTCGGGGGAGGGGCGAGCACAGATACGCAGTATTTT. The encoded protein is CASSFGGGASTDTQYF.

This chain connects TRBV7-6 to TRBJ1-3, with D possibly being TRBD1 (5 bases). CDR1 is SGHVS and CDR2 is FNYEAQ in the germline V gene. The CDR3 length is 17 residues. V was pared by 5 bases and J by 0 bases, with 17 bases between. This CDR3 reads CASSPAYGGPSGNTIYF. The CDR3 coding sequence is TGTGCCAGCAGCCCCGCCTATGGGGGACCCTCTGGAAACACCATATATTTT. Based on the CDR3 plus reference TRBV7-6 and TRBJ1-3, the full variable domain is GAGVSQSPRYKVTKRGQDVALRCDPISGHVSLYWYRQALGQGPEFLTYFNYEAQQDKSGLPNDRFSAERPEGSISTLTIQRTEQRDSAMYRCASSPAYGGPSGNTIYFGEGSWLTVV.